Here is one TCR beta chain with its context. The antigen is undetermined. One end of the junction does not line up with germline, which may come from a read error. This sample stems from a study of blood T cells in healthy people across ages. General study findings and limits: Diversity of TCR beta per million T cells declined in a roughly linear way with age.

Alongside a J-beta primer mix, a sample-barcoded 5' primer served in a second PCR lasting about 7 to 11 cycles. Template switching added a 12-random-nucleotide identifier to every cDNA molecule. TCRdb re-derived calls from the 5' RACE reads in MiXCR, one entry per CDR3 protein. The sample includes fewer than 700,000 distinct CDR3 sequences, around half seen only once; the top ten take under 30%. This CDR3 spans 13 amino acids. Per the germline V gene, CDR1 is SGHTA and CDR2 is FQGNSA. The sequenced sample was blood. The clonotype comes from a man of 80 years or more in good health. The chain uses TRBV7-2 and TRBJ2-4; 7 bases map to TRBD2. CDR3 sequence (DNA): TGTGCCAGCAGCGTAGCGCAGAAGGGAGGGACGTACTTC. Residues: CASSVAQKGGTYF.